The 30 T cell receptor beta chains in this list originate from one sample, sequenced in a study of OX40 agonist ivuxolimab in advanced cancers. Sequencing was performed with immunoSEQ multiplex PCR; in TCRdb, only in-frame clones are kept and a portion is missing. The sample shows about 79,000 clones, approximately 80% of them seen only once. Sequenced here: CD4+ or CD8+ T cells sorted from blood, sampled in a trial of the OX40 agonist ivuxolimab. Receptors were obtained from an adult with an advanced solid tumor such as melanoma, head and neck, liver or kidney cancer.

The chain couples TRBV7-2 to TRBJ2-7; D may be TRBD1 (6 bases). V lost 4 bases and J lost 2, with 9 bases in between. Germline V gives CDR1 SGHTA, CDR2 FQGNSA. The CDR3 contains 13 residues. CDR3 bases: TGTGCCAGCAGCTCACGGACAGCCTACGAGCAGTACTTC. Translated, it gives CASSSRTAYEQYF.

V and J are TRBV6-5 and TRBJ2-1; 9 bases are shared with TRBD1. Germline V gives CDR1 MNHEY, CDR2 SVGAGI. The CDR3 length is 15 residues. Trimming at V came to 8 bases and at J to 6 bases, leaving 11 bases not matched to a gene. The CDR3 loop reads CASHGNWDRANEQFF. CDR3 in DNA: TGTGCCAGCCACGGCAACTGGGACAGGGCCAATGAGCAGTTCTTC.

As DNA, the CDR3 is TGTGCCAGCAGCCAAGATTTGGGACAGGGGTTCTACGAGCAGTACTTC. Translated, it gives CASSQDLGQGFYEQYF. This chain joins TRBV4-2 and TRBJ2-7, with 10 bases fitting TRBD1. J lost 3 bases, V lost 0 bases, and 5 bases had no gene match. Germline lookup yields CDR1 LGHNA and CDR2 YNFKEQ. The length of the CDR3 is 16 residues.

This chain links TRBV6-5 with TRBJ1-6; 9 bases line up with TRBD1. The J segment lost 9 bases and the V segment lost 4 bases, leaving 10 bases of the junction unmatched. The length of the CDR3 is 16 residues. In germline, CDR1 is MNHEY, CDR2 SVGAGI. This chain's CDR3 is CASSLQGANVGSPLHF. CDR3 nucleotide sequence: TGTGCCAGCAGTTTACAGGGGGCCAATGTCGGTTCACCCCTCCACTTT.

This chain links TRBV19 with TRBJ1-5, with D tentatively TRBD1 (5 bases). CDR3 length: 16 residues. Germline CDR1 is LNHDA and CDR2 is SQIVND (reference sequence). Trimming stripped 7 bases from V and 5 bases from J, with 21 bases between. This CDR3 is CASTRAGLDSHQPQHF. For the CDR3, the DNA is TGTGCCAGTACACGAGCTGGCTTAGACAGCCATCAGCCCCAGCATTTT.

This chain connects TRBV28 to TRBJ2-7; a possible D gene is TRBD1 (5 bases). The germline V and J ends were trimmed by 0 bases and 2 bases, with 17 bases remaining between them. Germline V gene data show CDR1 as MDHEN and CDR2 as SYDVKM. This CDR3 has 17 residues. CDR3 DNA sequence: TGTGCCAGCAGTTTATGGACGACAGCCAGACCCCCCTACGAGCAGTACTTC. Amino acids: CASSLWTTARPPYEQYF.

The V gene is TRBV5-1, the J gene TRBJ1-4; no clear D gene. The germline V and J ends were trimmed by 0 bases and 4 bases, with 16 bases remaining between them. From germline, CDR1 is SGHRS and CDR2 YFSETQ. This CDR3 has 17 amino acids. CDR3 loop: CASSLGGALGINEKLFF. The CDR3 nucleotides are TGCGCCAGCAGCTTGGGAGGTGCCCTTGGGATTAATGAAAAACTGTTTTTT. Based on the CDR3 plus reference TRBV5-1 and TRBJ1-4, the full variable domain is KAGVTQTPRYLIKTRGQQVTLSCSPISGHRSVSWYQQTPGQGLQFLFEYFSETQRNKGNFPGRFSGRQFSNSRSEMNVSTLELGDSALYLCASSLGGALGINEKLFFGSGTQLSVL.

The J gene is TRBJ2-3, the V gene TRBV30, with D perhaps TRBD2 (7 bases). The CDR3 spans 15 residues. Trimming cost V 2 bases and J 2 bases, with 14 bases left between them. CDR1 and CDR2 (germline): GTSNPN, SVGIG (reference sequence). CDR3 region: CAWSTGGPHTDTQYF. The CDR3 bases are TGTGCCTGGAGTACGGGGGGCCCCCACACAGATACGCAGTATTTT.

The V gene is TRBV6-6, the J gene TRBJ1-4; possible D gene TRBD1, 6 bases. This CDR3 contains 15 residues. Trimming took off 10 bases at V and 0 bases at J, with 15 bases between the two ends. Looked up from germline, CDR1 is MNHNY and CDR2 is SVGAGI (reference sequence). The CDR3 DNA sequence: TGTGCCACCAAAAGGGGGATCGCAACTAATGAAAAACTGTTTTTT. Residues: CATKRGIATNEKLFF.

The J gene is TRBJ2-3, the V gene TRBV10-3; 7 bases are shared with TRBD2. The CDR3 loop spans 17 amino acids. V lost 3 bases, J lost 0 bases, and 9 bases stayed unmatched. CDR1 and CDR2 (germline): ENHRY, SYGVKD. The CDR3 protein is CAISDRRGSPSTDTQYF. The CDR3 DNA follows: TGTGCCATCAGTGACAGGCGGGGGAGCCCTAGCACAGATACGCAGTATTTT.

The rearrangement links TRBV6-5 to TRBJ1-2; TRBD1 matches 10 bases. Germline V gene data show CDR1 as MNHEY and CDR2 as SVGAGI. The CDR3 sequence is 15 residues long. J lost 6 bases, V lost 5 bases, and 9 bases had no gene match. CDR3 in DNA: TGTGCCAGCAGTCCCCTAGACAGGGGGCGCGATGGCTACACCTTC. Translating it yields CASSPLDRGRDGYTF.

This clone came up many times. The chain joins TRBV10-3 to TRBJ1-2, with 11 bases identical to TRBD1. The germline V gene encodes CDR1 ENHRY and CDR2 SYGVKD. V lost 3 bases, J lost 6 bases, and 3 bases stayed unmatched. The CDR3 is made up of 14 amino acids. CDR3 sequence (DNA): TGTGCCATCAGTGACAGGGACAGGGGGAATGGCTACACCTTC. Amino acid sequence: CAISDRDRGNGYTF.

The CDR3, as DNA: TGCGCCAGCAGCTTGGCCGGTGGGACTAGCGGGGGAAGCTCCTACAATGAGCAGTTCTTC. Protein: CASSLAGGTSGGSSYNEQFF. The chain uses TRBV5-1 and TRBJ2-1, with 14 bases fitting TRBD2. Germline V CDR1 and CDR2: SGHRS, YFSETQ. Unmatched junction bases numbered 8, after V lost 0 bases and J lost 0 bases. CDR3 size: 20 residues.

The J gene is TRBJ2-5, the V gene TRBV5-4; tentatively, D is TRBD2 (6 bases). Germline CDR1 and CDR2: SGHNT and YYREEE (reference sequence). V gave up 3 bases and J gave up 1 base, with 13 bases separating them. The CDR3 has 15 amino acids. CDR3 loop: CASSSYRGTQETQYF. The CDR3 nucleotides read TGTGCCAGCAGCTCGTACCGGGGGACCCAAGAGACCCAGTACTTC.

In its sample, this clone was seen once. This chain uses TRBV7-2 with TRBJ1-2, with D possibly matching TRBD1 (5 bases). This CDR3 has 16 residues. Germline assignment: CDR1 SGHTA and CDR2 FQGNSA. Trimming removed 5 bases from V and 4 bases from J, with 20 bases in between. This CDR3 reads CASSPSRDEARYGYTF. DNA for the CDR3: TGTGCCAGCAGCCCAAGCCGGGACGAGGCACGCTATGGCTACACCTTC.

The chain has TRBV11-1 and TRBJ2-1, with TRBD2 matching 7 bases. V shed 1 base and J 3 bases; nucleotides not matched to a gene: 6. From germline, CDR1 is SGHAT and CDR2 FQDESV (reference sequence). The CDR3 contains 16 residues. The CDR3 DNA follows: TGTGCCAGCAGCTTAGGTTGGCGGGAGCGCTACAATGAGCAGTTCTTC. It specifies CASSLGWRERYNEQFF.

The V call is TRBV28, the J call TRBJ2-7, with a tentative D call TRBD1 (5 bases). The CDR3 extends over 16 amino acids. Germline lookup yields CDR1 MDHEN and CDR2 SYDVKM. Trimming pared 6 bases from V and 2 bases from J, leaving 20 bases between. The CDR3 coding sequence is TGTGCCAGCAGCCCACAAGCGCTAAGGGGTACCTACGAGCAGTACTTC. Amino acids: CASSPQALRGTYEQYF.

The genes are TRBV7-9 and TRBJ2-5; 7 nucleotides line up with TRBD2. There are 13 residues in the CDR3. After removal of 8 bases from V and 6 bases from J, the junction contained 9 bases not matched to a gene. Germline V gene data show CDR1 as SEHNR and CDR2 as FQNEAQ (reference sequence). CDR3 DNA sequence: TGTGCCAGCCGGGTGGCGGGAGCTCAGACCCAGTACTTC. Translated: CASRVAGAQTQYF.

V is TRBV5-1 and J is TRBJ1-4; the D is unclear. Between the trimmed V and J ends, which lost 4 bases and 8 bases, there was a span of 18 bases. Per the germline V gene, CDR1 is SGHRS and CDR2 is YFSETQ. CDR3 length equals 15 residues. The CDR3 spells CASSTHGELGEKLFF. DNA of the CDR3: TGCGCCAGCAGCACCCATGGGGAGCTCGGAGAAAAACTGTTTTTT.

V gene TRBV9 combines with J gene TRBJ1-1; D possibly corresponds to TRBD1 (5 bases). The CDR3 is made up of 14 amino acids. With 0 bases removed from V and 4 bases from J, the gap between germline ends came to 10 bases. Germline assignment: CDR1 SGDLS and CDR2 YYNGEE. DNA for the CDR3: TGTGCCAGCAGCGTAGACCAGGGACGCACTGAAGCTTTCTTT. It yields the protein CASSVDQGRTEAFF. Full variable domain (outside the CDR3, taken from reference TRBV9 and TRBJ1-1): DSGVTQTPKHLITATGQRVTLRCSPRSGDLSVYWYQQSLDQGLQFLIQYYNGEERAKGNILERFSAQQFPDLHSELNLSSLELGDSALYFCASSVDQGRTEAFFGQGTRLTVV.

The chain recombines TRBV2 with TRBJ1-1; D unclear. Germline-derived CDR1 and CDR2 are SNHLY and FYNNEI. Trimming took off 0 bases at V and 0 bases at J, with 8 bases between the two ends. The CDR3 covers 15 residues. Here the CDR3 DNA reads TGTGCCAGCAGTGAAGCGGAGGTAATGAACACTGAAGCTTTCTTT. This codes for CASSEAEVMNTEAFF.

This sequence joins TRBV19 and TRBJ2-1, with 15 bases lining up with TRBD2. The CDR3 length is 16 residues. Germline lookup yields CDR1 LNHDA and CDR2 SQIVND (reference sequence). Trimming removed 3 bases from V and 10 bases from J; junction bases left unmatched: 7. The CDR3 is CASSIGLAGGPWEQFF. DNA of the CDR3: TGTGCCAGTAGTATCGGACTAGCGGGAGGGCCATGGGAGCAGTTCTTC.

CDR3 loop: CASSLRAGVLGANVLTF. The CDR3 nucleotides are TGTGCCAGCAGCTTAAGGGCGGGGGTACTTGGGGCCAACGTCCTGACTTTC. The rearrangement uses TRBV7-8 and TRBJ2-6, with 7 bases identical to TRBD2. The ends lost 2 bases at V and 3 bases at J; junction bases unmatched: 7. CDR1 SGHVS and CDR2 FQNEAQ come from the germline V gene. The CDR3 is 17 amino acids.

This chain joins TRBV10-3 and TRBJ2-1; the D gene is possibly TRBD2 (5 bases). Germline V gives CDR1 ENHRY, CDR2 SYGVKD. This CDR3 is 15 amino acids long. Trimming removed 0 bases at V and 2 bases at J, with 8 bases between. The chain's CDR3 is CAISESSGTYNEQFF. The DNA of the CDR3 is TGTGCCATCAGTGAGTCTTCGGGAACCTACAATGAGCAGTTCTTC.

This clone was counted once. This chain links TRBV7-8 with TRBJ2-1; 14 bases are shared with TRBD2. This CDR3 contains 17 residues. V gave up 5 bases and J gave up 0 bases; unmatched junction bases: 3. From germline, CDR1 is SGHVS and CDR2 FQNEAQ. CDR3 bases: TGTGCCAGCAGCGCCGGGACTAGCGGGAGCTCCTACAATGAGCAGTTCTTC. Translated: CASSAGTSGSSYNEQFF.

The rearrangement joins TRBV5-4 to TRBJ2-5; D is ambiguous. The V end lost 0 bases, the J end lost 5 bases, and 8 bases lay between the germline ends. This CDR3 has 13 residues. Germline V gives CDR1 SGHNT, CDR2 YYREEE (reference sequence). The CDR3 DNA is TGTGCCAGCAGCTTGGTTTCTACTGAGACCCAGTACTTC. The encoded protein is CASSLVSTETQYF.

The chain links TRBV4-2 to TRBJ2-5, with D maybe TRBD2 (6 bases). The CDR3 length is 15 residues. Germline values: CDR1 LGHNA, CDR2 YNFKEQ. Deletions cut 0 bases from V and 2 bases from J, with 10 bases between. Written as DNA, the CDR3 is TGTGCCAGCAGCCAAGAGCGCCGGGGGCAAGAGACCCAGTACTTC. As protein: CASSQERRGQETQYF.

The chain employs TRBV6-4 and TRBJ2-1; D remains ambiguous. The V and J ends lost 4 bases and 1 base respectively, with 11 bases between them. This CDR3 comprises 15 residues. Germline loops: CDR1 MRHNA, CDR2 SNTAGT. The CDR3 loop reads CASSAERGSYNEQFF. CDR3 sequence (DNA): TGTGCCAGCAGTGCCGAGCGCGGATCCTACAATGAGCAGTTCTTC.

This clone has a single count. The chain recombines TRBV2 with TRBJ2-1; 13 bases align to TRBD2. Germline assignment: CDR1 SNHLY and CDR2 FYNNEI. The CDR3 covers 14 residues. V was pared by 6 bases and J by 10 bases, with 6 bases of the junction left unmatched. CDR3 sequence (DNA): TGTGCCAGCAGGTGGACTAGCGGGGGAAACGAGCAGTTCTTC. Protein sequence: CASRWTSGGNEQFF.

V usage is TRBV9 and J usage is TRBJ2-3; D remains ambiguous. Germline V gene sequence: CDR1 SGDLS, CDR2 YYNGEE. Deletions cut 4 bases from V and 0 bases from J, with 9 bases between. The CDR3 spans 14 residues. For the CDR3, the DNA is TGTGCCAGCAGCCCGCGTGCTAGCACAGATACGCAGTATTTT. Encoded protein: CASSPRASTDTQYF.